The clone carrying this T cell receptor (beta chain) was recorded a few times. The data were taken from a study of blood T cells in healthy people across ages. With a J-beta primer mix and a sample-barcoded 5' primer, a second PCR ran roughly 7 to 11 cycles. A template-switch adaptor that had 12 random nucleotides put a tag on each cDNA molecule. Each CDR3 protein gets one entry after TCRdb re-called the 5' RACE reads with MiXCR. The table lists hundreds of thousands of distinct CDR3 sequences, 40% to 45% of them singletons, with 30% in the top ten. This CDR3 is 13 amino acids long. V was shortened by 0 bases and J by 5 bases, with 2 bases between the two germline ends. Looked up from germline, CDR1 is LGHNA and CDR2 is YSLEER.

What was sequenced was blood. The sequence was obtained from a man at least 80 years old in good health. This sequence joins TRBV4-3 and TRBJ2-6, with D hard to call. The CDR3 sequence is CASSQDWANVLTF. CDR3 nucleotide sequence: TGCGCCAGCAGCCAAGACTGGGCCAACGTCCTGACTTTC.